This T cell receptor beta chain originates from a study of type 1 and type 2 diabetes patients. Amplification started from genomic DNA. The TCR beta CDR3 region was amplified using 30 forward and 13 reverse primers. Each CDR3 protein is one row after TCRdb ran MiXCR on the multiplex PCR reads. Of 250,000 to 300,000 distinct CDR3 sequences listed, 47% are singletons. There are a few counts of this clonotype. Germline CDR1 reads SGHTA; CDR2 reads FQGNSA. Between the trimmed V and J ends, which lost 4 bases and 1 base, there was a span of 9 bases. The CDR3 is 14 residues long. This clonotype originated in a man aged 18 to 30 with type 2 diabetes. V usage is TRBV7-2 and J usage is TRBJ2-3; a weak D match, TRBD2 (6 bases). Sequenced material: peripheral blood mononuclear cells (PBMCs). The CDR3 DNA is TGTGCCAGCAGCTCATCTAGCGGCACAGATACGCAGTATTTT. Encoded protein: CASSSSSGTDTQYF.